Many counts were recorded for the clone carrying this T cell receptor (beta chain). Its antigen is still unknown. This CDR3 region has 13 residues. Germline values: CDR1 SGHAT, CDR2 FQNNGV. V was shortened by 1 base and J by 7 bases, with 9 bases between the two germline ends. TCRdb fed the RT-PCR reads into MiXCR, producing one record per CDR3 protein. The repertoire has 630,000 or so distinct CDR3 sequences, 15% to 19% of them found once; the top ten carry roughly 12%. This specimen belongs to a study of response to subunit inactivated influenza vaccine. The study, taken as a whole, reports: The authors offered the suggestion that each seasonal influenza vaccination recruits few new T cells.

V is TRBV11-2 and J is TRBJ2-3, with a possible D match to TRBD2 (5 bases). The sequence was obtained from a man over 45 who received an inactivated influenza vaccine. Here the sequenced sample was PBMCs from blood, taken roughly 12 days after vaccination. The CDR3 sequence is CASSLVSSHTQYF. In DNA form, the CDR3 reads TGTGCCAGCAGCTTAGTGTCTAGCCATACGCAGTATTTT.